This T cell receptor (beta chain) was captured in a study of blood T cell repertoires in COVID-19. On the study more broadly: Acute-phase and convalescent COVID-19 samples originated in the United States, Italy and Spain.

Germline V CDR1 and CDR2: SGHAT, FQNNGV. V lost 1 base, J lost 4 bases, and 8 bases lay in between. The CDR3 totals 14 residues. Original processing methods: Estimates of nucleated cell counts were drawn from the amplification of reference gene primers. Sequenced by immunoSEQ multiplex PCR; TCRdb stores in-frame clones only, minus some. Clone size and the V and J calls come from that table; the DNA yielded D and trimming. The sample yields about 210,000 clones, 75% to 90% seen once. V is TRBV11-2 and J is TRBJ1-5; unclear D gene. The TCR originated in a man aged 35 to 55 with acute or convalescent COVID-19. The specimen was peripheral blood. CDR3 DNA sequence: TGTGCCAGCAGCTTAGGCAGCGGAAATCAGCCCCAGCATTTT. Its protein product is CASSLGSGNQPQHF.